Included here is one TCR beta chain sequence, with context. As yet, its antigen is unknown. CDR3 length: 16 residues. Trimming cost V 4 bases and J 3 bases; bases outside gene matches: 4. Looked up from germline, CDR1 is SGHDT and CDR2 is YYEEEE. The data derive from a study of chemoradiotherapy in HPV16-positive cancers. The wider study: Candidate HPV-specific T-cell clones and common TCR motifs came from functional assays in two HPV16-positive patients. Study conclusions and caveats: In HPV16-positive patients, HPV-responsive T-cell expansion tracked better recurrence-free survival. During treatment, candidate HPV-specific clones and E7-related motifs expanded in tumor. Functional assays defining HPV-specific T cells used only a couple of HPV16-positive patients.

Measured with immunoSEQ multiplex PCR; TCRdb has only the in-frame clones, and not every one. The table has 3,600 or so clones, around 74% seen once. The chain has TRBV5-6 and TRBJ2-3, with 14 bases aligning to TRBD2. This receptor was obtained from a human donor with HPV-associated anogenital cancer. Sample: tumor tissue, taken from a patient who underwent chemoradiotherapy. Written as DNA, the CDR3 is TGTGCCAGCAGCCCCGGACTAGCGGGAGGAACAGATACGCAGTATTTT. Amino acid sequence: CASSPGLAGGTDTQYF.